The 24 T cell receptor beta chains below were found in one sample sequenced in a study of metastatic and nonmetastatic thyroid tumors. MiXCR reprocessed the PCR reads for TCRdb. The repertoire includes around 20,000 clones, roughly 20% of them detected once, and 25% to 30% sits in the top ten. No patient had received any treatment before thyroid surgery. The sample comprised blood. The source is a female donor with papillary thyroid cancer or a benign thyroid nodule (not recorded which). Some clones in this sample may be carry-over from other donors' samples.

This clone was recorded many times. The chain recombines TRBV5-1 with TRBJ2-1; the D gene is possibly TRBD1 (6 bases). Germline CDR1 is SGHRS and CDR2 is YFSETQ. The CDR3 covers 15 residues. V was shortened by 5 bases and J by 9 bases, with 21 bases between the two germline ends. The CDR3: CASSVGAPPWSEQFF. CDR3 nucleotides: TGCGCCAGCAGTGTGGGGGCTCCCCCTTGGAGTGAGCAGTTCTTC.

This clone was seen at least ten times. The V and J genes are TRBV29-1 and TRBJ2-5; D is undetermined. This CDR3 has 13 amino acids. Between the trimmed V and J ends, which lost 2 bases and 1 base, there was a span of 8 bases. Germline CDR1 reads SQVTM; CDR2 reads ANQGSEA. The chain's CDR3 is CSVEPATQETQYF. For the CDR3, the DNA is TGCAGCGTTGAACCGGCAACCCAAGAGACCCAGTACTTC.

This chain links TRBV11-2 with TRBJ2-2, with D perhaps TRBD1 (5 bases). Trimming cost V 7 bases and J 3 bases, with 12 bases left between them. This CDR3 is 14 amino acids long. From germline, CDR1 is SGHAT and CDR2 FQNNGV. The CDR3 protein is CASILGRDTGELFF. The CDR3 bases are TGTGCCAGCATCCTCGGCAGGGACACCGGGGAGCTGTTTTTT.

The CDR3 loop reads CASSLGAGTVASGYTF. CDR3 bases: TGCGCCAGCAGCTTGGGGGCCGGGACAGTGGCTTCTGGCTACACCTTC. V usage is TRBV5-1 and J usage is TRBJ1-2; the match to TRBD1 covers 7 bases. Germline assignment: CDR1 SGHRS and CDR2 YFSETQ. The CDR3 has 16 amino acids. V lost 0 bases to trimming and J lost 7 bases; unmatched junction nucleotides: 12.

This clone was counted ten times or more. This may come from a read error, since a much larger clone is one base off. The genes are TRBV4-2 and TRBJ2-3; 9 bases align to TRBD2. Germline values: CDR1 LGHNA, CDR2 YNFKEQ. The CDR3 length is 16 residues. DNA of the CDR3: TGTGCCAGCAACCAAGATACGCGGGGGGGCTCAGATACGCAGTATTTT. Residues: CASNQDTRGGSDTQYF.

This clone was observed a handful of times. The chain employs TRBV7-2 and TRBJ2-7; no definite D call. The V gene's germline CDR1 is SGHTA and CDR2 FQGNSA. This CDR3 spans 12 amino acids. The V gene lost 1 base and the J gene lost 4 bases, with 5 bases spanning the gap. The chain's CDR3 is CASSLVGYEQYF. The CDR3 DNA reads TGTGCCAGCAGCTTAGTCGGTTACGAGCAGTACTTC. Full variable domain (remainder filled in from reference TRBV7-2 and TRBJ2-7): GAGVSQSPSNKVTEKGKDVELRCDPISGHTALYWYRQSLGQGLEFLIYFQGNSAPDKSGLPSDRFSAERTGGSVSTLTIQRTQQEDSAVYLCASSLVGYEQYFGPGTRLTVT.

Comments on this clone: This clone may be a read error of a much larger clone one base away. This sequence joins TRBV20-1 and TRBJ2-7; 12 bases fit TRBD1. Per germline, CDR1 DFQATT and CDR2 SNEGSKA (reference sequence). With 2 bases clipped from V and 6 bases from J, the junction kept 8 bases outside the gene matches. This CDR3 spans 15 amino acids. The CDR3 DNA sequence: TGCAGTGCTAGATATCCCGGGACAGGGGGCGGCGAGCAGTACTTC. This gives the protein CSARYPGTGGGEQYF.

To note about this clone: At one of its ends the junction is not consistent with the germline gene, which may arise from a read error. The genes are TRBV6-4 and TRBJ1-1, with unresolved D. Germline CDR1 reads MRHNA; CDR2 reads SNTAGT. This CDR3 has 11 amino acids. The CDR3 bases are TGTGCCAGGGTTATCTACACTGGAGCTTTCTTT. Translation: CARVIYTGAFF.

Comment on this clone: Additional DNA sequences in this sample encode the identical CDR3. The chain couples TRBV11-2 to TRBJ2-6; D may be TRBD2 (5 bases). Germline CDR1 reads SGHAT; CDR2 reads FQNNGV. This CDR3 is built from 16 residues. V was cut by 2 bases and J by 3 bases, with 11 bases left in between. The chain's CDR3 is CASSLRGAGGANVLTF. CDR3 sequence (DNA): TGTGCCAGCAGCTTACGGGGTGCGGGTGGGGCCAACGTCCTGACTTTC.

This clone was observed once. One base away lies a much larger clone, so this may be a sequencing read error. The V gene is TRBV18, the J gene TRBJ1-1, with D possibly TRBD1 on 5 matching bases. Germline lookup yields CDR1 KGHSH and CDR2 LQKENI. This CDR3 region has 15 residues. V dropped 5 bases and J dropped 6 bases, with 19 bases sitting between them. CDR3 sequence (DNA): TGTGCCAGCTCAACCATTAGGGGTGCGGACGCTGAAGCTTTCTTT. It is translated as CASSTIRGADAEAFF.

The chain employs TRBV10-3 and TRBJ1-6; 7 positions match TRBD1. The CDR3 sequence is 16 residues long. Germline V CDR1 and CDR2: ENHRY, SYGVKD. V dropped 0 bases and J dropped 8; count of bases not matched to a gene: 7. The CDR3 is CAISESDRAGYSPLHF. For the CDR3, the DNA is TGTGCCATCAGTGAGTCAGACAGGGCCGGTTATTCACCCCTCCACTTT.

This clone has at least ten counts. This chain connects TRBV6-1 to TRBJ2-5, with 11 bases that match TRBD1. Germline V gene lookup returns CDR1 MNHNS and CDR2 SASEGT. The CDR3 is made up of 14 amino acids. V shed 8 bases, J shed 2 bases, and the junction held 4 bases outside the gene matches. This CDR3 reads CASGGTGGQETQYF. CDR3 sequence (DNA): TGTGCCAGCGGAGGGACAGGGGGACAAGAGACCCAGTACTTC.

A few counts support this clone. This could be a read error, since a much larger clone is one nucleotide away. Other nucleotide sequences in the sample specify the same CDR3. The chain employs TRBV5-1 and TRBJ2-5; TRBD1 might be the D (5 bases). In germline, CDR1 is SGHRS, CDR2 YFSETQ. The ends were cut back, 5 bases at V and 1 base at J, with 15 bases in the middle. CDR3 size: 15 residues. The CDR3 loop is CASSPQGKGQETQYF. CDR3 sequence (DNA): TGCGCCAGCAGTCCGCAGGGCAAGGGCCAAGAGACCCAGTACTTC.

CDR3 in amino acids: CASSIRSAGYEKLFF. In DNA form, the CDR3 reads TGTGCCAGTAGTATAAGGTCGGCAGGGTATGAAAAACTGTTTTTT. The chain recombines TRBV19 with TRBJ1-4, with D perhaps matching TRBD1 (5 bases). Germline CDR1 LNHDA, CDR2 SQIVND (reference sequence). V dropped 2 bases and J dropped 6 bases, with 13 bases sitting between them. The length of the CDR3 is 15 residues.

This chain joins TRBV20-1 and TRBJ2-7; the match to TRBD1 covers 9 bases. This CDR3 comprises 16 residues. Germline V gives CDR1 DFQATT, CDR2 SNEGSKA (reference sequence). After removal of 0 bases from V and 0 bases from J, the junction contained 6 bases not matched to a gene. The CDR3 region is CSARDGDRASSYEQYF. CDR3 coding DNA: TGCAGTGCTAGAGATGGGGACAGGGCGAGCTCCTACGAGCAGTACTTC.

This clone qualifies as medium-sized (0.01 to 0.1%). The rearrangement joins TRBV20-1 to TRBJ1-2; D perhaps matches TRBD1 (6 bases). This CDR3 comprises 13 residues. Germline V lookup: CDR1 DFQATT, CDR2 SNEGSKA (reference sequence). V lost 3 bases and J 7 bases, leaving 15 bases between the germline ends. The CDR3 DNA sequence: TGCAGTGCTAGCAAGACAGGCGACATTGGCTACACCTTC. Protein: CSASKTGDIGYTF.

The sample holds many counts of this clone. The gene calls are TRBV6-2 or TRBV6-3 and TRBJ2-5, with 13 bases identical to TRBD2. The germline V gene has CDR1 MNHEY and CDR2 SVGEGT. The CDR3 covers 16 residues. The V and J ends lost 4 bases and 3 bases, in that order; junction bases with no gene match: 5. CDR3 in DNA: TGTGCCAGCAGTTCCACCGGACTAGCGGGAGAAGAGACCCAGTACTTC. Its protein product is CASSSTGLAGEETQYF.

This clone was detected ten times or more. The chain couples TRBV27 to TRBJ2-3; the D gene is possibly TRBD1 (6 bases). The CDR3 consists of 13 residues. Germline CDR1 is MNHEY and CDR2 is SMNVEV (reference sequence). Trimming shortened V by 7 bases and J by 2 bases, and 10 bases separated the two germline ends. In DNA form, the CDR3 reads TGTGCCAGCACTCGGACAGCCACAGATACGCAGTATTTT. The encoded protein is CASTRTATDTQYF.

Concerning this clone itself: This may be a read error: a much more frequent sequence differs by one nucleotide. The same CDR3 is also encoded by other DNA sequences in this sample. The chain joins TRBV5-6 to TRBJ1-2; D is unresolved. Germline CDR1 reads SGHDT; CDR2 reads YYEEEE. Trimming shortened V by 1 base and J by 9 bases, and 13 bases separated the two germline ends. This CDR3 spans 13 amino acids. The chain's CDR3 is CASSLRAGPRYTF. The CDR3 bases are TGTGCCAGCAGCTTGCGGGCAGGTCCGCGCTACACCTTC.

In this sample, this clone is large. The V gene is TRBV25-1, the J gene TRBJ2-3, with a possible D match to TRBD1 (6 bases). Looked up from germline, CDR1 is MGHDK and CDR2 is SYGVNS. This CDR3 is built from 13 residues. Deletions cut 5 bases from V and 3 bases from J, with 9 bases between. The CDR3 loop is CASSYRVTDTQYF. The DNA for the CDR3 is TGTGCCAGCAGTTACAGGGTAACAGATACGCAGTATTTT.

This clone was seen many times. This chain connects TRBV7-9 to TRBJ2-7; D possibly uses TRBD1 or TRBD2 (5 bases each). The V end was cut by 5 bases, the J end by 7 bases, with 15 bases between. CDR3 length: 13 amino acids. Germline V gene lookup returns CDR1 SEHNR and CDR2 FQNEAQ (reference sequence). The CDR3 region is CASSQGPGWEQYF. CDR3 DNA sequence: TGTGCCAGCAGCCAGGGACCTGGGTGGGAGCAGTACTTC.

This clone was recorded at least ten times. The chain combines TRBV4-2 with TRBJ2-3, with 9 bases that match TRBD2. Germline V CDR1 and CDR2: LGHNA, YNFKEQ. V lost 4 bases, J lost 0 bases, and 2 bases stayed unmatched. The CDR3 covers 15 residues. This CDR3 is CASSRGTSSTDTQYF. The DNA for the CDR3 is TGTGCCAGCAGCCGAGGGACTAGCAGCACAGATACGCAGTATTTT.

This clone is medium-sized (0.01 to 0.1%) in the sample. This chain connects TRBV7-2 to TRBJ2-7; D gene unclear. The germline V gene has CDR1 SGHTA and CDR2 FQGNSA. The CDR3 contains 14 residues. Trimming stripped 0 bases from V and 2 bases from J, with 8 bases between. This chain's CDR3 is CASSLALLTYEQYF. Written as DNA, the CDR3 is TGTGCCAGCAGCTTAGCGCTGCTTACCTACGAGCAGTACTTC.

In this sample, this clone turned up a few times. The rearrangement links TRBV6-1 to TRBJ1-5; possibly TRBD1 for D (6 bases). This CDR3 region has 14 residues. The germline V and J ends were trimmed by 7 bases and 0 bases, with 10 bases remaining between them. Per the germline V gene, CDR1 is MNHNS and CDR2 is SASEGT. The CDR3 DNA follows: TGTGCCAGCAATACAGGGAGTAGCAATCAGCCCCAGCATTTT. Translating gives CASNTGSSNQPQHF.